Presented here are 32 T cell receptor beta chains from one specimen sequenced in a study of T cells in Graves' hyperthyroidism and ophthalmopathy. TCR beta CDR3 regions were amplified from RNA. An initial round of RT-PCR targeting the TCR CDR3 relied on the HTBI primer set. One entry per CDR3 protein, called by TCRdb with MiXCR from the multiplex PCR reads. Altogether 650,000 to 700,000 distinct CDR3 sequences are present, roughly 17% being singletons, with the ten largest covering roughly 16%. What was sequenced was blood. Receptors were obtained from a man aged 50-59 years with Graves' hyperthyroidism.

This clonotype occurred a few times. The gene calls are TRBV30 and TRBJ2-2, with 10 positions matching TRBD1. Germline V gene sequence: CDR1 GTSNPN, CDR2 SVGIG (reference sequence). Trimming took 4 bases from V and 6 from J; bases not matched to a gene: 5. This CDR3 contains 14 residues. The CDR3 region is CAWTLGQGPGELFF. The CDR3 DNA reads TGTGCCTGGACCCTGGGACAGGGGCCCGGGGAGCTGTTTTTT.

This clonotype came up a few times. This chain connects TRBV30 to TRBJ1-4, with 7 nucleotides matching TRBD1. CDR3 length equals 14 residues. The junction had 8 bases not matched to a gene; V was cut back by 5 bases and J by 5 bases. Germline V CDR1 and CDR2: GTSNPN, SVGIG (reference sequence). CDR3 residues: CAWEKPGQNEKLFF. In DNA, the CDR3 is TGTGCCTGGGAGAAACCGGGACAGAATGAAAAACTGTTTTTT. The whole variable domain, filled in from reference TRBV30 and TRBJ1-4, reads SQTIHQWPATLVQPVGSPLSLECTVEGTSNPNLYWYRQAAGRGLQLLFYSVGIGQISSEVPQNLSASRPQDRQFILSSKKLLLSDSGFYLCAWEKPGQNEKLFFGSGTQLSVL.

The chain joins TRBV10-1 to TRBJ1-5; D is unclear. The germline V gene encodes CDR1 WNHNN and CDR2 SYGVQD (reference sequence). Trimming took 0 bases from V and 5 from J, leaving 2 bases between them. The CDR3 runs 12 residues. The CDR3 reads CASSESDQPQHF. The CDR3 DNA sequence: TGCGCCAGCAGTGAGTCGGATCAGCCCCAGCATTTT.

This clonotype was observed many times. This chain joins TRBV7-9 and TRBJ2-2, with a possible D match to TRBD2 (6 bases). In germline, CDR1 is SEHNR, CDR2 FQNEAQ (reference sequence). The V end lost 4 bases, the J end lost 0 bases, and 12 bases lay between the germline ends. The CDR3 length is 16 residues. The CDR3 DNA follows: TGTGCCAGCAGCTCAAATAGCGGATCGAACACCGGGGAGCTGTTTTTT. It encodes CASSSNSGSNTGELFF.

This chain joins TRBV30 and TRBJ1-2; D may be TRBD1 (5 bases). Germline CDR1 is GTSNPN and CDR2 is SVGIG (reference sequence). The CDR3 length is 11 residues. V lost 4 bases and J lost 13, with 16 bases in between. The chain's CDR3 is CAWTIGHQGTF. CDR3 bases: TGTGCCTGGACGATCGGACATCAGGGCACCTTC.

This clonotype was detected ten times or more. This chain joins TRBV2 and TRBJ1-2; 10 positions agree with TRBD1. Looked up from germline, CDR1 is SNHLY and CDR2 is FYNNEI. CDR3 length equals 14 residues. V lost 4 bases, J lost 5 bases, and 4 bases stayed unmatched. The DNA of the CDR3 is TGTGCCAGCAGTGGACAGGGGGCGAATTATGGCTACACCTTC. Translated, it gives CASSGQGANYGYTF.

In this sample, this clonotype turned up a few times. The V call is TRBV7-6, the J call TRBJ1-1; no definite D call. Germline loops: CDR1 SGHVS, CDR2 FNYEAQ. The CDR3 runs to 15 residues. V lost 5 bases, J lost 0 bases, and 13 bases lay in between. This chain's CDR3 is CASSPEALMNTEAFF. For the CDR3, the DNA is TGTGCCAGCAGCCCAGAAGCCTTGATGAACACTGAAGCTTTCTTT.

This clonotype has only a few counts. The V call is TRBV6-2 or TRBV6-3, the J call TRBJ2-1; D uncertain. With 2 bases removed from V and 0 bases from J, the gap between germline ends came to 8 bases. CDR3 length: 15 residues. Germline CDR1 is MNHEY and CDR2 is SVGEGT. The CDR3: CASSYDGHSYNEQFF. CDR3 nucleotide sequence: TGTGCCAGCAGTTACGACGGCCACTCCTACAATGAGCAGTTCTTC.

This clonotype was picked up many times. The chain uses TRBV7-2 and TRBJ2-1; D perhaps matches TRBD2 (6 bases). This CDR3 is 15 amino acids long. Germline values: CDR1 SGHTA, CDR2 FQGNSA. With 5 bases removed from V and 6 bases from J, the gap between germline ends came to 17 bases. In DNA, the CDR3 is TGTGCCAGCAGCCACCCGGGAGCTAGGGCCAATGAGCAGTTCTTC. This gives the protein CASSHPGARANEQFF.

The chain couples TRBV29-1 to TRBJ2-5; TRBD1 aligns across 12 bases. J lost 5 bases, V lost 6 bases, and 7 bases had no gene match. Germline CDR1 is SQVTM and CDR2 is ANQGSEA. This CDR3 has 14 amino acids. The CDR3 DNA follows: TGCAGCGTCCGGGACAGGGGGCTGGTGGAGACCCAGTACTTC. It encodes CSVRDRGLVETQYF.

This clonotype was picked up many times. The J gene is TRBJ2-4, the V gene TRBV28; 9 bases agree with TRBD2. Germline V lookup: CDR1 MDHEN, CDR2 SYDVKM. V gave up 1 base and J gave up 0 bases; unmatched junction bases: 7. The CDR3 is 18 amino acids. The CDR3 coding sequence is TGTGCCAGCAGTTTATCAGGCGGGGGGGCGAGAGCCAAAAACATTCAGTACTTC. It translates to CASSLSGGGARAKNIQYF.

This clonotype has ten or more counts. This chain links TRBV20-1 with TRBJ2-1; TRBD2 matches 12 bases. The V segment lost 0 bases and the J segment 6 bases; nucleotides outside the gene matches: 6. Germline V gene lookup returns CDR1 DFQATT and CDR2 SNEGSKA (reference sequence). CDR3 length equals 16 residues. In DNA form, the CDR3 reads TGCAGTGCTAGAGAGTGGCTAGCGGGAGGGTTCAATGAGCAGTTCTTC. This gives the protein CSAREWLAGGFNEQFF.

This clonotype came up a few times. The rearrangement joins TRBV5-1 to TRBJ2-2, with TRBD1 as a possible D gene (6 bases). The V gene's germline CDR1 is SGHRS and CDR2 YFSETQ. V was clipped by 3 bases and J by 4 bases, with 13 bases between them. The CDR3 is 15 amino acids. The CDR3 DNA follows: TGCGCCAGCAGCTCCTTAACAGGGCTCACCGGGGAGCTGTTTTTT. Encoded protein: CASSSLTGLTGELFF.

This clonotype was counted at least ten times. This chain joins TRBV24-1 and TRBJ1-2; D unresolved. Between the trimmed V and J ends, which lost 1 base and 7 bases, there was a span of 6 bases. This CDR3 is 12 amino acids long. Germline V gene data show CDR1 as KGHDR and CDR2 as SFDVKD. CDR3 region: CATSDFGSGYTF. In DNA form, the CDR3 reads TGTGCCACCAGTGATTTCGGTTCTGGCTACACCTTC.

This clonotype was detected ten times or more. This chain links TRBV28 with TRBJ1-6; 8 bases match TRBD1. The CDR3 contains 14 residues. Germline CDR1 is MDHEN and CDR2 is SYDVKM. V lost 5 bases and J lost 10; bases outside the gene matches: 7. For the CDR3, the DNA is TGTGCCAGCAGTCACGGACAGGGTGGGTCACCCCTCCACTTT. Translated, it gives CASSHGQGGSPLHF.

The sample holds many counts of this clonotype. The chain joins TRBV6-6 to TRBJ2-3, with 9 bases identical to TRBD2. V lost 6 bases, J lost 0 bases, and 4 bases stayed unmatched. This CDR3 region has 15 residues. Germline CDR1 MNHNY, CDR2 SVGAGI (reference sequence). CDR3 nucleotide sequence: TGTGCCAGCAGCTATAGCGGGGGAAGCACAGATACGCAGTATTTT. It specifies CASSYSGGSTDTQYF.

A few counts support this clonotype. The rearrangement uses TRBV19 and TRBJ1-1; 7 bases match TRBD1. The trim removed 7 bases at V and 7 bases at J, leaving 9 bases unmatched. Germline CDR1 reads LNHDA; CDR2 reads SQIVND (reference sequence). The CDR3 consists of 13 residues. Here the CDR3 DNA reads TGTGCCAGTAAGCGGGACAGACACTATGAAGCTTTCTTT. Protein: CASKRDRHYEAFF.

This clonotype turned up a few times. One base away lies a much larger clone, so this may be a sequencing read error. The V call is TRBV20-1, the J call TRBJ2-1, with 9 positions matching TRBD1. Germline lookup yields CDR1 DFQATT and CDR2 SNEGSKA (reference sequence). There are 13 residues in the CDR3. V gave up 3 bases and J gave up 12 bases; unmatched junction bases: 9. This CDR3 reads CSARGQGRDGQFF. As DNA, the CDR3 is TGCAGTGCTAGGGGACAGGGCAGAGATGGGCAGTTCTTC.

This clonotype appeared a few times. This rearrangement joins TRBV28 to TRBJ2-3; 8 bases are shared with TRBD1. Germline assignment: CDR1 MDHEN and CDR2 SYDVKM. The CDR3 is 17 residues long. The V and J ends lost 6 bases and 1 base, in that order; junction bases with no gene match: 12. The CDR3: CASSPYAGQGGTDTQYF. The CDR3 DNA sequence: TGTGCCAGCAGCCCATATGCCGGACAGGGTGGCACAGATACGCAGTATTTT.

This clonotype occurred a few times. This chain connects TRBV28 to TRBJ1-2; no firm D call. The CDR3 loop spans 12 amino acids. Looked up from germline, CDR1 is MDHEN and CDR2 is SYDVKM. V lost 7 bases and J lost 4, with 10 bases in between. The CDR3, as DNA: TGTGCCAGCACGAATCTGTTCTATGGCTACACCTTC. Residues: CASTNLFYGYTF.

This clonotype was counted a few times. The V gene is TRBV6-5, the J gene TRBJ1-4; 7 bases fit TRBD1. Germline CDR1 reads MNHEY; CDR2 reads SVGAGI. The CDR3 is 16 amino acids. V was pared by 2 bases and J by 3 bases, with 6 bases of the junction left unmatched. Here the CDR3 DNA reads TGTGCCAGCAGTTACCCCACAGGGGACCCTAATGAAAAACTGTTTTTT. Translated: CASSYPTGDPNEKLFF.

This clonotype was recorded a few times. The V and J genes are TRBV24-1 and TRBJ2-1, with D possibly matching TRBD1 (6 bases). Trimming took off 1 base at V and 15 bases at J, with 15 bases between the two ends. This CDR3 has 13 amino acids. Germline CDR1 is KGHDR and CDR2 is SFDVKD. The DNA for the CDR3 is TGTGCCACCAGTGATTTCCGGCGCAGGGGTAGGTTCTTC. Encoded protein: CATSDFRRRGRFF.

This clonotype was seen at least ten times. The genes are TRBV6-1 and TRBJ1-6; D is undetermined. Trimming took 6 bases from V and 9 from J, leaving 21 bases between them. Germline lookup yields CDR1 MNHNS and CDR2 SASEGT. The CDR3 is 16 residues long. The CDR3 loop reads CASRTLGGRTLSPLHF. CDR3 sequence (DNA): TGTGCCAGCAGAACCCTAGGAGGCAGGACCCTTTCACCCCTCCACTTT.

This clonotype was observed many times. This sequence joins TRBV2 and TRBJ2-3; tentatively, D is TRBD1 or TRBD2 (5 bases each). The CDR3 covers 13 residues. Germline assignment: CDR1 SNHLY and CDR2 FYNNEI. V shed 7 bases and J shed 3 bases, with 11 bases lying between them. Here the CDR3 reads CASTGTLTDTQYF. CDR3 coding DNA: TGTGCCAGCACCGGGACCCTAACAGATACGCAGTATTTT.

The chain employs TRBV7-9 and TRBJ1-1; D uncertain. The CDR3 totals 14 residues. V gave up 4 bases and J gave up 10 bases, with 19 bases separating them. Germline CDR1 is SEHNR and CDR2 is FQNEAQ (reference sequence). CDR3: CASSWSGRPYPAFF. The DNA of the CDR3 is TGTGCCAGCAGCTGGAGCGGGAGGCCCTATCCAGCTTTCTTT.

This clonotype was seen only a few times. The chain carries TRBV6-1 and TRBJ2-2, with 8 bases fitting TRBD1. Germline CDR1 is MNHNS and CDR2 is SASEGT. Trimming took 6 bases from V and 4 from J; bases not matched to a gene: 10. This CDR3 contains 16 residues. The DNA for the CDR3 is TGTGCCAGCAGGGGCGCCGGGACAGGCGCCACCGGGGAGCTGTTTTTT. This encodes CASRGAGTGATGELFF.

The chain couples TRBV5-1 to TRBJ2-5; D is uncertain. Germline-derived CDR1 and CDR2 are SGHRS and YFSETQ. The CDR3 loop spans 14 amino acids. V was clipped by 4 bases and J by 1 base, with 11 bases between them. The CDR3 protein is CASSPRLTQETQYF. CDR3 bases: TGCGCCAGCAGCCCCCGACTGACCCAAGAGACCCAGTACTTC.

This clonotype was detected only a few times. The chain is built from TRBV11-2 and TRBJ2-5, with 9 nucleotides matching TRBD2. This CDR3 is built from 15 residues. CDR1 is SGHAT, CDR2 FQNNGV, per germline. Trimming cost V 1 base and J 4 bases; bases outside gene matches: 4. The CDR3 here is CASSLVTSGRETQYF. The CDR3 DNA sequence: TGTGCCAGCAGCTTAGTGACTAGCGGAAGAGAGACCCAGTACTTC. Full variable domain (missing parts from reference TRBV11-2 and TRBJ2-5): EAGVAQSPRYKIIEKRQSVAFWCNPISGHATLYWYQQILGQGPKLLIQFQNNGVVDDSQLPKDRFSAERLKGVDSTLKIQPAKLEDSAVYLCASSLVTSGRETQYFGPGTRLLVL.

This clonotype was seen at least ten times. The chain joins TRBV6-2 or TRBV6-3 to TRBJ1-1; D uncertain. CDR3 length: 15 residues. Germline CDR1 and CDR2: MNHEY and SVGEGT. V was trimmed by 2 bases and J by 1 base, leaving 11 bases between them. CDR3 sequence: CASSYRDMGNTEAFF. The CDR3 DNA reads TGTGCCAGCAGTTACAGAGACATGGGGAACACTGAAGCTTTCTTT.

This chain links TRBV28 with TRBJ1-5, with a tentative D call TRBD1 (6 bases). Germline values: CDR1 MDHEN, CDR2 SYDVKM. The CDR3 loop spans 16 amino acids. Trimming left V 6 bases short and J 4 bases short, with 19 bases between. The CDR3 is CASRPGHEGENQPQHF. The DNA of the CDR3 is TGTGCCAGCAGACCCGGACATGAGGGGGAAAATCAGCCCCAGCATTTT.

The chain links TRBV28 to TRBJ1-5; D is unclear. Germline lookup yields CDR1 MDHEN and CDR2 SYDVKM. The CDR3 has 15 residues. Trimming removed 3 bases at V and 2 bases at J, with 11 bases between. The CDR3 nucleotides are TGTGCCAGCAGTTTGGGCAGGAGGGGCAATCAGCCCCAGCATTTT. Amino acid sequence: CASSLGRRGNQPQHF.

This clonotype showed up many times. The chain combines TRBV12-3 or TRBV12-4 with TRBJ2-7; 10 positions match TRBD1. The ends lost 5 bases at V and 1 base at J; junction bases unmatched: 8. The CDR3 totals 16 residues. The CDR3 sequence: CASSKGTGQGSYEQYF. The CDR3 DNA reads as TGTGCCAGCAGTAAGGGAACGGGACAGGGGTCCTACGAGCAGTACTTC.